Following are 18 T cell receptor beta chains from one sample sequenced in a study of vaccination and CD4 T cells after COVID-19. The treatment is: roughly ten-day PBMC culture with coronavirus spike peptide pools or control peptides (ViraFEST assay). These receptors' targets are unknown. Sequence data for DNA of cultured CD4+ T cells were generated by the Oncomine TCR Beta short-read assay. TCRdb reprocessed the PCR reads via MiXCR and lists one record per CDR3 protein. This table has around 20,000 distinct CDR3 sequences, roughly 48% appearing once. Sequenced material: CD4+ T cells from blood, cultured in vitro, taken before SARS-CoV-2 vaccination. These receptors all stem from a human donor who had recovered from COVID-19.

The genes are TRBV9 and TRBJ2-7; D gene uncertain. With 0 bases removed from V and 8 bases from J, the gap between germline ends came to 12 bases. The CDR3 is 13 amino acids. Germline loops: CDR1 SGDLS, CDR2 YYNGEE. DNA of the CDR3: TGTGCCAGCAGCGTAGGTGGCTCCACCCAGCAGTACTTC. Translation: CASSVGGSTQQYF. The entire variable domain, with the rest obtained from reference TRBV9 and TRBJ2-7, is as follows: DSGVTQTPKHLITATGQRVTLRCSPRSGDLSVYWYQQSLDQGLQFLIQYYNGEERAKGNILERFSAQQFPDLHSELNLSSLELGDSALYFCASSVGGSTQQYFGPGTRLTVT.

V and J are TRBV7-9 and TRBJ1-2; a possible D gene is TRBD1 (5 bases). This CDR3 has 13 residues. Germline assignment: CDR1 SEHNR and CDR2 FQNEAQ (reference sequence). V shed 1 base and J shed 5 bases, with 8 bases lying between them. The CDR3 nucleotides read TGTGCCAGCAGCTTAGGCAGGGATTATGGCTACACCTTC. Residues: CASSLGRDYGYTF.

This clonotype showed up just a few times. The V and J genes are TRBV20-1 and TRBJ1-1; D might be TRBD1 (5 bases). V was cut by 3 bases and J by 1 base, with 18 bases left in between. The CDR3 loop spans 16 amino acids. Per germline, CDR1 DFQATT and CDR2 SNEGSKA (reference sequence). DNA for the CDR3: TGCAGTGCTAGGGACACCGACGCGTCTAGGAACACTGAAGCTTTCTTT. Its protein is CSARDTDASRNTEAFF.

A few counts support this clonotype. The gene calls are TRBV5-8 and TRBJ2-5, with TRBD2 matching 7 bases. V shed 4 bases and J 2 bases; nucleotides not matched to a gene: 8. Per germline, CDR1 SGHTS and CDR2 YDEGEE. The CDR3 spans 15 residues. The CDR3 DNA reads as TGTGCCAGCAGCAGGAGACCGGGACTACAAGAGACCCAGTACTTC. This gives the protein CASSRRPGLQETQYF.

The gene calls are TRBV7-3 and TRBJ2-7, with D tentatively TRBD1 or TRBD2 (5 bases each). Germline V lookup: CDR1 SGHTA, CDR2 FQGTGA. The CDR3 length is 15 residues. Trimming cost V 5 bases and J 6 bases, with 20 bases left between them. The DNA of the CDR3 is TGTGCCAGCAGCCCCCGCCCGGGGCAGCTCTCCGAGCAGTACTTC. It codes for CASSPRPGQLSEQYF.

The V gene is TRBV6-1, the J gene TRBJ2-7; 7 nucleotides match TRBD2. Germline V gene data show CDR1 as MNHNS and CDR2 as SASEGT. J was trimmed by 6 bases and V by 5 bases; bases with no gene match: 10. The CDR3 covers 14 residues. CDR3 sequence: CASSPVGGRAEQYF. The CDR3 nucleotides are TGTGCCAGCAGTCCCGTGGGAGGGAGAGCCGAGCAGTACTTC.

V usage is TRBV7-9 and J usage is TRBJ2-3; 7 positions agree with TRBD2. Trimming cost V 1 base and J 8 bases; bases outside gene matches: 9. The CDR3 loop spans 15 amino acids. CDR1 is SEHNR, CDR2 FQNEAQ, per germline (reference sequence). The DNA of the CDR3 is TGTGCCAGCAGCTTAGTTGCGGGGGATACGGGTACGCAGTATTTT. Translation gives CASSLVAGDTGTQYF.

J is TRBJ1-2 and V is TRBV18, with TRBD1 as a possible D gene (5 bases). The V end lost 0 bases, the J end lost 4 bases, and 6 bases lay between the germline ends. The CDR3 runs 13 residues. The germline CDR1 and CDR2 sequences are KGHSH and LQKENI. The CDR3 spells CASSPPGGYGYTF. CDR3 nucleotide sequence: TGTGCCAGCTCACCACCGGGGGGCTATGGCTACACCTTC.

This chain links TRBV20-1 with TRBJ2-1, with TRBD2 matching over 8 bases. CDR3 length equals 15 residues. With V trimmed by 0 bases and J by 8 bases, 9 bases remained unmatched. CDR1 and CDR2 from the germline V gene are DFQATT and SNEGSKA (reference sequence). CDR3 in amino acids: CSARDASGRRDEQFF. CDR3 DNA: TGCAGTGCTAGAGATGCAAGCGGGAGAAGGGATGAGCAGTTCTTC.

This chain uses TRBV7-2 with TRBJ1-2; unclear D gene. This CDR3 spans 16 amino acids. The ends were cut back, 0 bases at V and 3 bases at J, with 14 bases in the middle. Germline CDR1 reads SGHTA; CDR2 reads FQGNSA. The CDR3: CASSLAASSRYYGYTF. DNA of the CDR3: TGTGCCAGCAGCTTAGCGGCGAGCTCAAGATACTATGGCTACACCTTC.

This clonotype has more than one count but fewer than ten. This chain uses TRBV6-1 with TRBJ1-5; 7 bases match TRBD1. Trimming at V came to 6 bases and at J to 8 bases, leaving 13 bases not matched to a gene. This CDR3 has 15 residues. Germline CDR1 and CDR2: MNHNS and SASEGT. The CDR3 protein is CASRGTENQIEPQHF. CDR3 in DNA: TGTGCCAGCAGGGGGACAGAGAATCAAATCGAGCCCCAGCATTTT.

The rearrangement uses TRBV27 and TRBJ2-7; 14 nucleotides line up with TRBD2. The V gene's germline CDR1 is MNHEY and CDR2 SMNVEV (reference sequence). This CDR3 comprises 18 residues. The J segment lost 1 base and the V segment lost 5 bases, leaving 10 bases of the junction unmatched. The CDR3 DNA reads as TGTGCCAGCAGTCCATCCGGGACTAGCGGGAGTCATTCCTACGAGCAGTACTTC. Its translation is CASSPSGTSGSHSYEQYF.

This sequence joins TRBV12-3 or TRBV12-4 and TRBJ2-1; D may be TRBD2 (6 bases). This CDR3 region has 15 residues. Trimming removed 8 bases at V and 4 bases at J, with 18 bases between. CDR3: CASRFSDAGYNEQFF. DNA of the CDR3: TGTGCCAGCCGCTTTTCCGATGCGGGGTACAATGAGCAGTTCTTC.

The V call is TRBV20-1, the J call TRBJ1-1; D gene ambiguous. V lost 3 bases and J 3 bases, leaving 11 bases between the germline ends. The CDR3 is 13 amino acids. The germline gives CDR1 DFQATT, CDR2 SNEGSKA (reference sequence). This chain's CDR3 is CSARKDTYTEAFF. The CDR3 region has the DNA TGCAGTGCTAGGAAAGACACTTACACTGAAGCTTTCTTT.

V and J are TRBV4-1 and TRBJ2-5; D remains unclear. The length of the CDR3 is 12 residues. Germline values: CDR1 MGHRA, CDR2 YSYEKL. V was pared by 0 bases and J by 5 bases, with 4 bases between. CDR3 bases: TGCGCCAGCAGCCAAGATTTCGAGACCCAGTACTTC. Translating gives CASSQDFETQYF.

The sample holds a few counts of this clonotype. The rearrangement uses TRBV7-2 and TRBJ1-2; D remains unclear. In germline, CDR1 is SGHTA, CDR2 FQGNSA. With 5 bases removed from V and 4 bases from J, the gap between germline ends came to 17 bases. The CDR3 runs to 15 residues. CDR3 DNA sequence: TGTGCCAGCAGCCACCTCCTGAGACGGCCCTATGGCTACACCTTC. Translating it yields CASSHLLRRPYGYTF.

The CDR3 loop reads CASSTGTAYGYTF. CDR3 DNA sequence: TGTGCCAGCAGTACAGGGACAGCCTATGGCTACACCTTC. The V gene is TRBV28, the J gene TRBJ1-2; 7 bases are shared with TRBD1. Trimming cost V 5 bases and J 4 bases; bases outside gene matches: 4. The CDR3 runs to 13 residues. Germline V CDR1 and CDR2: MDHEN, SYDVKM.

The chain recombines TRBV10-3 with TRBJ2-5; no reliable D call. The V end was cut by 0 bases, the J end by 3 bases, with 8 bases between. The V gene's germline CDR1 is ENHRY and CDR2 SYGVKD. There are 14 residues in the CDR3. The CDR3 DNA is TGTGCCATCAGTGAGTCAGTCGGCGAAGAGACCCAGTACTTC. Protein: CAISESVGEETQYF.